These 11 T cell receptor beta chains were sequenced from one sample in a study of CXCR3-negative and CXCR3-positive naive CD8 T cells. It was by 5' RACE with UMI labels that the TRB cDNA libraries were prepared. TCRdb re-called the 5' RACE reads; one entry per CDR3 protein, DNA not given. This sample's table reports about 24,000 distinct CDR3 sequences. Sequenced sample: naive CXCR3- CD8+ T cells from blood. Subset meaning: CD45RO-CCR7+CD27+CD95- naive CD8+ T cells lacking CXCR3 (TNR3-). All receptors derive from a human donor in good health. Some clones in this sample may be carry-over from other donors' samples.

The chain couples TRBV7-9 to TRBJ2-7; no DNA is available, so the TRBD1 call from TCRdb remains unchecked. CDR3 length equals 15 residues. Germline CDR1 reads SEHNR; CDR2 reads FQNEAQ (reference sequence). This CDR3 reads CASSSREQGVNEQYF.

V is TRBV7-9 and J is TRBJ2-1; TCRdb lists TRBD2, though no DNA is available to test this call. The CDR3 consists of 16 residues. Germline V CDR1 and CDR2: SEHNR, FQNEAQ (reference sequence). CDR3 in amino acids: CASSWGPARALGEQFF.

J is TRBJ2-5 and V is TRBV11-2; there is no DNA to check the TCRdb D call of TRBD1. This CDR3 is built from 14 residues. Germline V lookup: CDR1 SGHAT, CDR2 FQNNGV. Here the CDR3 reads CASSPQAPWETQYF.

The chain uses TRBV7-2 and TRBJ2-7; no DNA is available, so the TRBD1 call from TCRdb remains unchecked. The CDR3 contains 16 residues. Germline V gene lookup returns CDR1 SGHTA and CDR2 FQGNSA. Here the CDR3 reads CASSLFSADSYYEQYF.

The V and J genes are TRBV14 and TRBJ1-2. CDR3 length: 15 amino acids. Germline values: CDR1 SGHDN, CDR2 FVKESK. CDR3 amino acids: CASSLRHFTNYGYTF.

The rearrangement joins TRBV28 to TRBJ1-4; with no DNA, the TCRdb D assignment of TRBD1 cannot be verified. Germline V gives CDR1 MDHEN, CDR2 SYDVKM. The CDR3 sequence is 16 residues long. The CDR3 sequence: CASRELAGTGSVKLFF.

The CDR3 loop is CASNHRGIGTEAFF. This chain joins TRBV27 and TRBJ1-1; lacking DNA, the TRBD1 call made by TCRdb goes unchecked. There are 14 residues in the CDR3. Germline V gene sequence: CDR1 MNHEY, CDR2 SMNVEV (reference sequence).

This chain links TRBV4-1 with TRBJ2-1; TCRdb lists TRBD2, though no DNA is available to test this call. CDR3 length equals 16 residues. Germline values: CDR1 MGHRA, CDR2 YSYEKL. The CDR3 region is CASSQEEGRSYNEQFF.

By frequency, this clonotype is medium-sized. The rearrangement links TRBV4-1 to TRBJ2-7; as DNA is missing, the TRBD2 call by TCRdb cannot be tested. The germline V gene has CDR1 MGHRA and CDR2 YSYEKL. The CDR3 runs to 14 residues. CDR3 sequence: CASQFGEGRYEQYF.

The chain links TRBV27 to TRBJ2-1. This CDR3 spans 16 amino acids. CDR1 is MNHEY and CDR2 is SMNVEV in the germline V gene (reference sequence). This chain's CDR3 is CASSLYYPSSDNEQFF.

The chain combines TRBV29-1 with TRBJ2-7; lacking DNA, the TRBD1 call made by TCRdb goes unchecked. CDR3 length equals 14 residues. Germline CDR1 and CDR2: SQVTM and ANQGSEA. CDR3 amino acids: CSVEGQGPYSLQYF.